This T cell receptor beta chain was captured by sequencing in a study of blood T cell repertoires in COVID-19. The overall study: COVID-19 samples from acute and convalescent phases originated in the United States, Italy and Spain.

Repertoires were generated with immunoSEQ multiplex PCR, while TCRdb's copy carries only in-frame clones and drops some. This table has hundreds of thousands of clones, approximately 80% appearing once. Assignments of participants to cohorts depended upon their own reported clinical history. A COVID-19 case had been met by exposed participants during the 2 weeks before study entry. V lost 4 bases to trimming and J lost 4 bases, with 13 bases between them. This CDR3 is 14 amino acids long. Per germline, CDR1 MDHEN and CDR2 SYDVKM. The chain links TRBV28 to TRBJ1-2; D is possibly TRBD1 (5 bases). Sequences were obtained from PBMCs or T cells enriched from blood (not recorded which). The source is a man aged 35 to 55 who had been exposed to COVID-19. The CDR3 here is CASSSGIGPYGYTF. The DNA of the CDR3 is TGTGCCAGCAGTTCAGGGATCGGCCCCTATGGCTACACCTTC.